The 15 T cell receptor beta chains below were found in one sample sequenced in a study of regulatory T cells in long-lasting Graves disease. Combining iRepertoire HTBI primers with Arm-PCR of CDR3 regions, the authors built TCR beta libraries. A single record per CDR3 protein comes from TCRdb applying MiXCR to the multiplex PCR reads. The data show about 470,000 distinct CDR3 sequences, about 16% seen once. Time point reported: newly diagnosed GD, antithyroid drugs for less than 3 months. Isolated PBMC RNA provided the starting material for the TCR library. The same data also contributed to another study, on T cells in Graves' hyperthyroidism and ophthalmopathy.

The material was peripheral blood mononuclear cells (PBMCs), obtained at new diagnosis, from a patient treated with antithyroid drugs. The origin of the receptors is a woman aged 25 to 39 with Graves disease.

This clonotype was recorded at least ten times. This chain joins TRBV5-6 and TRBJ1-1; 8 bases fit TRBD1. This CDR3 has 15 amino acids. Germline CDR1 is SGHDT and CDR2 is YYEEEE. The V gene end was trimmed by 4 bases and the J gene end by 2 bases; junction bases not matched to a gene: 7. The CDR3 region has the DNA TGTGCCAGCAGCACACAGGACAGGGCAAACACTGAAGCTTTCTTT. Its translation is CASSTQDRANTEAFF. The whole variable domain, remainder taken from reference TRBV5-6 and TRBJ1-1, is DAGVTQSPTHLIKTRGQQVTLRCSPKSGHDTVSWYQQALGQGPQFIFQYYEEEERQRGNFPDRFSGHQFPNYSSELNVNALLLGDSALYLCASSTQDRANTEAFFGQGTRLTVV.

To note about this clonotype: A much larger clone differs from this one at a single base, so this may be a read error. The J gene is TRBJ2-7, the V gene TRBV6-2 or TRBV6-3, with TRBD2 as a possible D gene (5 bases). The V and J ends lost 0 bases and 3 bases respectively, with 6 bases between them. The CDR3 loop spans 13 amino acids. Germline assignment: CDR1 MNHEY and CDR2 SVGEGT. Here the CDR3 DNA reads TGTGCCAGCAGTTACTCTGAGGGCTACGAGCAGTACTTC. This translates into CASSYSEGYEQYF.

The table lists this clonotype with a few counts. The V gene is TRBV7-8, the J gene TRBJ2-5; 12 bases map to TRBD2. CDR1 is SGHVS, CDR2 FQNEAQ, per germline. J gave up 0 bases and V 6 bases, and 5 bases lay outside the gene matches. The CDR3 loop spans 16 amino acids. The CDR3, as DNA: TGTGCCAGCAGGAGTGGGACTAGCGGGTACCAAGAGACCCAGTACTTC. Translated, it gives CASRSGTSGYQETQYF.

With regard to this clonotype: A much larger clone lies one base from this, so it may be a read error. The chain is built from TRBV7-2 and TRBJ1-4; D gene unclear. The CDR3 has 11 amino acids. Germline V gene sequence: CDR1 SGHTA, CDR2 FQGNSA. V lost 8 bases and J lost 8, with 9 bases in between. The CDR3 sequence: CASGRKEKLFF. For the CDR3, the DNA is TGTGCCAGCGGCCGGAAAGAAAAACTGTTTTTT.

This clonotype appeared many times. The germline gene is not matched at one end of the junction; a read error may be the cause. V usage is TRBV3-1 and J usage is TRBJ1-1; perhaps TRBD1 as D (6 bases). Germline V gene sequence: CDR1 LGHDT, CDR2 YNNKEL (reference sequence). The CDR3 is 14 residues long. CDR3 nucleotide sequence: TGCGCCAGCAGCCAAGAGGGGGGGGGCACTGAAGCTTTCTTT. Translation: CASSQEGGGTEAFF.

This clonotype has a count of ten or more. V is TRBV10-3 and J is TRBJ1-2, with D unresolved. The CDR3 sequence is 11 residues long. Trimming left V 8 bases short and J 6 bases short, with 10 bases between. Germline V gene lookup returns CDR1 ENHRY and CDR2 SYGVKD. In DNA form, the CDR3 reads TGTGCCATCGGTCAGGCAGATGGCTACACCTTC. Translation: CAIGQADGYTF.

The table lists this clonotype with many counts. The CDR3 spells CSGQGLYEQYF. The CDR3 DNA follows: TGCAGCGGACAGGGCCTCTACGAGCAGTACTTC. The chain uses TRBV20-1 and TRBJ2-7; 8 bases align to TRBD1. The CDR3 has 11 residues. The germline CDR1 and CDR2 sequences are DFQATT and SNEGSKA (reference sequence).

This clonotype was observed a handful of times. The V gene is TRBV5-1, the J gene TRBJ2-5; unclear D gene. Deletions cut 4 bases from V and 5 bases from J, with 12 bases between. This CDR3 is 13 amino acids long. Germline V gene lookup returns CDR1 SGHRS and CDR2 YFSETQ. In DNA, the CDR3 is TGCGCCAGCAGCCGAGGCATGGAGGAGACCCAGTACTTC. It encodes CASSRGMEETQYF.

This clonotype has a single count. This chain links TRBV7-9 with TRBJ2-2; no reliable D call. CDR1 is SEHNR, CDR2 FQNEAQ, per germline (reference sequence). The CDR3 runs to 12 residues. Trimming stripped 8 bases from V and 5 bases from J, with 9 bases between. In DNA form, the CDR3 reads TGTGCCAGCCTGGCGACAACCGGGGAGCTGTTTTTT. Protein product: CASLATTGELFF. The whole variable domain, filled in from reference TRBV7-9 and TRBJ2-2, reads DTGVSQNPRHKITKRGQNVTFRCDPISEHNRLYWYRQTLGQGPEFLTYFQNEAQLEKSRLLSDRFSAERPKGSFSTLEIQRTEQGDSAMYLCASLATTGELFFGEGSRLTVL.

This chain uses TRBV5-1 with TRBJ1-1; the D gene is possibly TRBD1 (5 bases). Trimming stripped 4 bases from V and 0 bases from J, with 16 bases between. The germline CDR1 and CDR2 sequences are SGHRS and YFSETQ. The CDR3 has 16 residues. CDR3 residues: CASSARDGIMNTEAFF. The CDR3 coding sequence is TGCGCCAGCAGCGCCCGGGACGGCATTATGAACACTGAAGCTTTCTTT.

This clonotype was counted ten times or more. CDR3: CSADPYRGLYNEQFF. The DNA of the CDR3 is TGCAGTGCCGACCCCTACAGGGGGTTATACAATGAGCAGTTCTTC. The chain recombines TRBV20-1 with TRBJ2-1; the match to TRBD1 covers 8 bases. V trimming: 6 bases; J trimming: 4 bases; junction bases outside the gene matches: 11. Germline V gives CDR1 DFQATT, CDR2 SNEGSKA (reference sequence). The CDR3 covers 15 residues.

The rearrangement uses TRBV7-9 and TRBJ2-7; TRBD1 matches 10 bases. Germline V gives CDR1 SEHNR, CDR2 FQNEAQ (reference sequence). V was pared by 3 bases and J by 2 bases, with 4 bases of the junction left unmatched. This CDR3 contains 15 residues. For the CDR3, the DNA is TGTGCCAGCAGCTTTGAGGGGACAGGGGCCTACGAGCAGTACTTC. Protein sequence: CASSFEGTGAYEQYF.

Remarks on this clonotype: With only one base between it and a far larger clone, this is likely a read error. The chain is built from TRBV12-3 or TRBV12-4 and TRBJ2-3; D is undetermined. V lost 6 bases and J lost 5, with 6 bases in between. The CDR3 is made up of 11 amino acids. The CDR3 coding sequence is TGTGCCAGCAGCGTACAAGATACGCAGTATTTT. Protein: CASSVQDTQYF.

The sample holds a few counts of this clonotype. CDR3 residues: CASSLGTGTGTYNEQFF. The CDR3, as DNA: TGCGCCAGCAGCTTGGGGACGGGGACTGGCACCTACAATGAGCAGTTCTTC. The V and J genes are TRBV5-1 and TRBJ2-1; maybe TRBD2 (6 bases). With 0 bases removed from V and 2 bases from J, the gap between germline ends came to 15 bases. The CDR3 is made up of 17 amino acids. From germline, CDR1 is SGHRS and CDR2 YFSETQ.

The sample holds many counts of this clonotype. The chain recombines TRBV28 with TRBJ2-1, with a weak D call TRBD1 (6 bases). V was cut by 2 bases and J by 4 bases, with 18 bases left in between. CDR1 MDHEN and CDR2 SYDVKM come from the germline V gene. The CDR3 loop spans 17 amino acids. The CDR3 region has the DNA TGTGCCAGCAGTTTAGAGGCCGGGAAAGGGGGTTACAATGAGCAGTTCTTC. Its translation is CASSLEAGKGGYNEQFF.